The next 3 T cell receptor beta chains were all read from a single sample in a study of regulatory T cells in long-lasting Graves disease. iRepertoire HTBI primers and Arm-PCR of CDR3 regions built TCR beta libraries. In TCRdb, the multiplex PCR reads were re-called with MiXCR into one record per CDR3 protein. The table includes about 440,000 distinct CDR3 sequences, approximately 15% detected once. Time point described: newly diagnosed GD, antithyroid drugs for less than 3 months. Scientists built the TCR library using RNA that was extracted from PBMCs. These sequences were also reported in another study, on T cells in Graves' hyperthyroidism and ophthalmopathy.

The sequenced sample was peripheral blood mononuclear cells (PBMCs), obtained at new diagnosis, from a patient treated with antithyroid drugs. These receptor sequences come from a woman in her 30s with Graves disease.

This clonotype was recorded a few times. CDR3 sequence reads: CASSIGQRIGGNTIYF. CDR3 in DNA: TGTGCCAGTAGTATAGGACAGAGAATAGGAGGAAACACCATATATTTT. This chain uses TRBV19 with TRBJ1-3; D may be TRBD1 (5 bases). The CDR3 sequence is 16 residues long. V lost 1 base to trimming and J lost 4 bases, with 14 bases between them. CDR1 and CDR2 from the germline V gene are LNHDA and SQIVND (reference sequence).

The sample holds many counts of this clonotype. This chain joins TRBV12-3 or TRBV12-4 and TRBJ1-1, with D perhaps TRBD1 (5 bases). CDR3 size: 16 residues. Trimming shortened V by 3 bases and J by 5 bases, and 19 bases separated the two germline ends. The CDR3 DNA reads TGTGCCAGCAGTTTTAGTATTTACAGGTTGGAGACTGAAGCTTTCTTT. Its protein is CASSFSIYRLETEAFF.

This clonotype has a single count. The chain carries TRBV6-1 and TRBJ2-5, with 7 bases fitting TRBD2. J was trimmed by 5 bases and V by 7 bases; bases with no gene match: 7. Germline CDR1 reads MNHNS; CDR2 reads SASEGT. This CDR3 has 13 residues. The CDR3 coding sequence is TGTGCCAGCACCGACGGGGGGTGGGAGACCCAGTACTTC. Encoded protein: CASTDGGWETQYF.